The 20 T cell receptor beta chains below all came from one sample that was sequenced in a study of cytomegalovirus exposure and HLA in healthy donors. This PCR relied on a set of 60 Vbeta primers and 13 Jbeta primers. Some clones are missing from TCRdb's copy, which holds only in-frame ones; the method was immunoSEQ multiplex PCR. The repertoire holds roughly 100,000 clones, with 76% as singletons. The sequenced sample was PBMCs. These TCRs come from a woman between 18 and 29 years old in good health and CMV-seropositive.

The rearrangement joins TRBV29-1 to TRBJ2-3; D unclear. This CDR3 is built from 13 residues. The ends were cut back, 5 bases at V and 5 bases at J, with 14 bases in the middle. Germline V CDR1 and CDR2: SQVTM, ANQGSEA. DNA for the CDR3: TGCAGCGTTTCACCAGGCACCCAAGATACGCAGTATTTT. It translates to CSVSPGTQDTQYF.

The chain employs TRBV5-1 and TRBJ1-1, with TRBD1 as a possible D gene (5 bases). CDR1 and CDR2 from the germline V gene are SGHRS and YFSETQ. The CDR3 contains 14 residues. V gave up 4 bases and J gave up 0 bases, with 10 bases separating them. CDR3 protein: CASSTGPLNTEAFF. Here the CDR3 DNA reads TGCGCCAGCAGCACAGGACCGCTGAACACTGAAGCTTTCTTT.

V usage is TRBV7-9 and J usage is TRBJ2-1, with no clear D. The CDR3 extends over 11 amino acids. The V gene lost 5 bases and the J gene lost 4 bases, with 3 bases spanning the gap. CDR1 SEHNR and CDR2 FQNEAQ come from the germline V gene (reference sequence). CDR3 protein: CASSPYNEQFF. In DNA, the CDR3 is TGTGCCAGCAGCCCTTACAATGAGCAGTTCTTC.

This clone was counted a single time. No conserved phenylalanine or tryptophan ends this CDR3, so it is likely a read error. The chain links TRBV28 to TRBJ1-5; D unclear. Germline V gene sequence: CDR1 MDHEN, CDR2 SYDVKM. Trimming stripped 3 bases from V and 0 bases from J, with 9 bases between. CDR3 length equals 15 residues. This chain's CDR3 is CASSLGGSSNQPQHV. DNA of the CDR3: TGTGCCAGCAGTTTGGGAGGGAGTAGCAATCAGCCCCAGCATGTT.

The gene calls are TRBV7-9 and TRBJ2-1, with 8 bases identical to TRBD2. Germline V gene data show CDR1 as SEHNR and CDR2 as FQNEAQ (reference sequence). Germline trimming cut 5 bases from V and 12 bases from J; bases unmatched to any gene: 9. This CDR3 is 13 amino acids long. The CDR3 DNA is TGTGCCAGCAGCCCATCTCAGCGGGAGTGGCAGTTCTTC. Encoded protein: CASSPSQREWQFF.

The J gene is TRBJ2-2, the V gene TRBV6-5; D is uncertain. Germline V gene lookup returns CDR1 MNHEY and CDR2 SVGAGI. This CDR3 is built from 12 residues. The V end was cut by 6 bases, the J end by 5 bases, with 7 bases between. The CDR3 loop is CASSPLTGELFF. CDR3 sequence (DNA): TGTGCCAGCAGCCCGTTAACCGGGGAGCTGTTTTTT.

This rearrangement joins TRBV2 to TRBJ2-3; 10 positions match TRBD2. V was clipped by 7 bases and J by 2 bases; unmatched bases: 9. The V gene's germline CDR1 is SNHLY and CDR2 FYNNEI. This CDR3 region has 16 residues. CDR3 sequence: CASTLGLADNTDTQYF. The CDR3 DNA reads as TGTGCCAGCACTCTTGGACTAGCGGATAACACAGATACGCAGTATTTT.

The chain employs TRBV19 and TRBJ2-7; 8 bases align to TRBD1. Germline CDR1 is LNHDA and CDR2 is SQIVND (reference sequence). The V gene end was trimmed by 3 bases and the J gene end by 2 bases; junction bases not matched to a gene: 6. CDR3 length equals 15 residues. The CDR3 is CASSIGTGSTYEQYF. The DNA for the CDR3 is TGTGCCAGTAGTATTGGGACAGGATCGACCTACGAGCAGTACTTC.

The gene calls are TRBV2 and TRBJ2-7; D is uncertain. The CDR3 extends over 12 amino acids. The V gene's germline CDR1 is SNHLY and CDR2 FYNNEI. The germline V and J ends were trimmed by 2 bases and 6 bases, with 8 bases remaining between them. Written as DNA, the CDR3 is TGTGCCAGCAGTGAACTAGTCTCCGAGCAGTACTTC. Residues: CASSELVSEQYF.

This clone was observed a few times. This chain uses TRBV4-1 with TRBJ2-3, with TRBD2 as a possible D gene (5 bases). Germline values: CDR1 MGHRA, CDR2 YSYEKL. Trimming took 1 base from V and 1 from J, leaving 12 bases between them. The CDR3 contains 16 residues. Written as DNA, the CDR3 is TGCGCCAGCAGCCAAGTTGAGAGGACTGGCACAGATACGCAGTATTTT. This encodes CASSQVERTGTDTQYF.

This clone was seen a single time. J is TRBJ2-2 and V is TRBV5-6, with D possibly being TRBD2 (6 bases). The CDR3 is 16 residues long. V lost 0 bases to trimming and J lost 7 bases, with 16 bases between them. Per germline, CDR1 SGHDT and CDR2 YYEEEE. CDR3 in amino acids: CASSLEGLLRGGELFF. The CDR3, as DNA: TGTGCCAGCAGCTTGGAGGGACTCCTTCGGGGCGGGGAGCTGTTTTTT.

The genes are TRBV19 and TRBJ1-5; tentatively, D is TRBD1 (5 bases). Germline V CDR1 and CDR2: LNHDA, SQIVND (reference sequence). This CDR3 has 14 amino acids. V was clipped by 5 bases and J by 4 bases, with 12 bases between them. This CDR3 reads CASSDSKANQPQHF. In DNA form, the CDR3 reads TGTGCCAGTAGTGACAGTAAAGCAAATCAGCCCCAGCATTTT.

This clone was seen just once. The chain joins TRBV6-5 to TRBJ1-6; 7 bases are a match to TRBD1. V shed 6 bases and J 0 bases; nucleotides not matched to a gene: 2. Looked up from germline, CDR1 is MNHEY and CDR2 is SVGAGI. This CDR3 region has 15 residues. DNA for the CDR3: TGTGCCAGCAGGACAGGGAGCTCCTATAATTCACCCCTCCACTTT. Protein product: CASRTGSSYNSPLHF.

This clone was counted a few times. A far more abundant clone sits one base away, making this likely a read error. The chain links TRBV25-1 to TRBJ1-1, with 11 bases fitting TRBD1. The germline CDR1 and CDR2 sequences are MGHDK and SYGVNS. This CDR3 region has 17 residues. The CDR3 region has the DNA TGTGCCAACAGTAACCCGGGACAGGGGGATTTGAACACTGAAGCTTTCTTT. Protein: CANSNPGQGDLNTEAFF.

V usage is TRBV30 and J usage is TRBJ1-3; 9 bases agree with TRBD1. This CDR3 region has 14 residues. From germline, CDR1 is GTSNPN and CDR2 SVGIG (reference sequence). The ends lost 6 bases at V and 2 bases at J; junction bases unmatched: 5. In nucleotides, the CDR3 is TGTGCCTGTACGGGACAGGGAACTGGAAACACCATATATTTT. This translates into CACTGQGTGNTIYF.

This clone turned up a few times. The DNA of the CDR3 is TGTGCCAGCAGTGTCCAGGCGGGGGGTAACTATGGCTACACCTTC. It is translated as CASSVQAGGNYGYTF. The V gene is TRBV6-1, the J gene TRBJ1-2, with a weak D call TRBD1 (5 bases). The CDR3 has 15 residues. Per the germline V gene, CDR1 is MNHNS and CDR2 is SASEGT. V lost 4 bases and J lost 1, with 13 bases in between.

This clone was found a few times. The CDR3 sequence is CASSFSQGRQPQHF. CDR3 sequence (DNA): TGTGCCAGCAGTTTTTCGCAGGGCCGGCAGCCCCAGCATTTT. The chain uses TRBV27 and TRBJ1-5, with D perhaps matching TRBD1 (5 bases). V was pared by 3 bases and J by 7 bases, with 13 bases between. Per germline, CDR1 MNHEY and CDR2 SMNVEV (reference sequence). The CDR3 length is 14 residues.

This clone came up once. This chain uses TRBV6-5 with TRBJ2-3; 7 nucleotides line up with TRBD2. Germline V gene lookup returns CDR1 MNHEY and CDR2 SVGAGI. J lost 2 bases, V lost 5 bases, and 7 bases had no gene match. CDR3 size: 15 residues. Here the CDR3 DNA reads TGTGCCAGCAGTCCCCTCGCGGGGGACACAGATACGCAGTATTTT. It is translated as CASSPLAGDTDTQYF.

The chain combines TRBV29-1 with TRBJ1-1; D might be TRBD1 (5 bases). Trimming removed 1 base at V and 2 bases at J, with 8 bases between. CDR1 SQVTM and CDR2 ANQGSEA come from the germline V gene. This CDR3 is 13 amino acids long. This CDR3 reads CSVEATVNTEAFF. The CDR3 DNA reads TGCAGCGTTGAAGCGACAGTAAACACTGAAGCTTTCTTT.

This clone was counted only a few times. The rearrangement uses TRBV28 and TRBJ2-7; D perhaps matches TRBD1 (5 bases). V was trimmed by 6 bases and J by 7 bases, leaving 16 bases between them. Germline values: CDR1 MDHEN, CDR2 SYDVKM. The CDR3 spans 13 residues. CDR3 in DNA: TGTGCCAGCAGGGACACCCCCCGGCCTGAGCAGTACTTC. It is translated as CASRDTPRPEQYF.